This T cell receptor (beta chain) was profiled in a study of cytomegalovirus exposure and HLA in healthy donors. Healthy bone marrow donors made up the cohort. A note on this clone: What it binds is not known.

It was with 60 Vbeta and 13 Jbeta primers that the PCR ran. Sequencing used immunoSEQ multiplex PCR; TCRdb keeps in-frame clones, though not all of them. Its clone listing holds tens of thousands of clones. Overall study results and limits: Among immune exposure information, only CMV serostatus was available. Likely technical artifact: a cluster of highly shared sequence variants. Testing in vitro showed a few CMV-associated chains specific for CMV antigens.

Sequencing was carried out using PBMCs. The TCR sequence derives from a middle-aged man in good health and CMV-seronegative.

CDR3 nucleotide sequence: TGCGCCAGCAGCACCCCGACAGGTTTGGAGACCCAGTACTTC. Its protein product is CASSTPTGLETQYF. This sequence joins TRBV5-1 and TRBJ2-5; perhaps TRBD1 as D (6 bases). This CDR3 is 14 amino acids long. Deletions cut 4 bases from V and 5 bases from J, with 15 bases between. CDR1 is SGHRS, CDR2 YFSETQ, per germline.